Listed here are 21 T cell receptor beta chains from one sample, sequenced in a study of cytomegalovirus exposure and HLA in healthy donors. Researchers ran the PCR with 60 Vbeta and 13 Jbeta primers. Using immunoSEQ multiplex PCR, the repertoire was profiled, and TCRdb retains in-frame clones only, with some absent. In the table there are approximately 140,000 clones, over 70% of which are singletons. What was sequenced was PBMCs. These receptor sequences come from a male donor in good health and CMV-seronegative.

This clone showed up just once. The chain has TRBV4-1 and TRBJ2-1; 8 bases line up with TRBD2. The CDR3 runs to 17 residues. Trimming removed 3 bases from V and 2 bases from J; junction bases left unmatched: 9. Germline CDR1 MGHRA, CDR2 YSYEKL. CDR3 region: CASSQETLAAAYNEQFF. The CDR3 coding sequence is TGCGCCAGCAGCCAGGAAACACTAGCGGCTGCCTACAATGAGCAGTTCTTC.

The rearrangement links TRBV27 to TRBJ2-7; 8 nucleotides match TRBD1. Germline loops: CDR1 MNHEY, CDR2 SMNVEV (reference sequence). Losses at the gene ends were 6 bases for V and 2 bases for J; bases not matched to a gene: 15. There are 17 residues in the CDR3. As DNA, the CDR3 is TGTGCCAGCAGATCAGGTTTTTTAGGACAGGGCACCTACGAGCAGTACTTC. Translated: CASRSGFLGQGTYEQYF.

This rearrangement joins TRBV18 to TRBJ2-7, with D unresolved. The CDR3 covers 17 residues. Germline V CDR1 and CDR2: KGHSH, LQKENI. V was trimmed by 2 bases and J by 4 bases, leaving 21 bases between them. Written as DNA, the CDR3 is TGTGCCAGCTCACCAATGCGAGGAAGCGCACGAAGTTACGAGCAGTACTTC. Translation: CASSPMRGSARSYEQYF.

This chain joins TRBV30 and TRBJ2-7; 9 nucleotides line up with TRBD2. There are 14 residues in the CDR3. Germline loops: CDR1 GTSNPN, CDR2 SVGIG (reference sequence). The junction had 4 bases not matched to a gene; V was cut back by 0 bases and J by 4 bases. The CDR3 loop reads CAWSVNSGGYEQYF. In DNA, the CDR3 is TGTGCCTGGAGTGTAAATAGCGGGGGTTACGAGCAGTACTTC.

The V call is TRBV11-2, the J call TRBJ1-5; unclear D gene. The CDR3 spans 15 residues. From germline, CDR1 is SGHAT and CDR2 FQNNGV. Trimming removed 5 bases at V and 4 bases at J, with 15 bases between. The CDR3 loop reads CASSPAGKPNQPQHF. In DNA, the CDR3 is TGTGCCAGCAGCCCCGCCGGGAAGCCTAATCAGCCCCAGCATTTT.

In this sample, this clone turned up a few times. This chain connects TRBV2 to TRBJ2-1, with 9 positions matching TRBD2. CDR1 is SNHLY, CDR2 FYNNEI, per germline. CDR3 length: 15 amino acids. J gave up 8 bases and V 3 bases, and 8 bases lay outside the gene matches. The CDR3 is CASSDPRGGGDEQFF. The CDR3 nucleotides are TGTGCCAGCAGTGACCCCCGCGGGGGGGGCGATGAGCAGTTCTTC.

The chain employs TRBV6-5 and TRBJ1-5; TRBD1 matches 9 bases. Unmatched junction bases numbered 1, after V lost 6 bases and J lost 1 base. Germline CDR1 is MNHEY and CDR2 is SVGAGI. The CDR3 runs 14 residues. The DNA for the CDR3 is TGTGCCAGCAGACAGGGGGCCAGCAATCAGCCCCAGCATTTT. Protein product: CASRQGASNQPQHF.

The rearrangement links TRBV7-2 to TRBJ2-2, with 8 bases fitting TRBD1. Germline assignment: CDR1 SGHTA and CDR2 FQGNSA. This CDR3 spans 16 amino acids. With 2 bases clipped from V and 7 bases from J, the junction kept 9 bases outside the gene matches. The CDR3 region is CASSLMAQGAIGELFF. CDR3 coding DNA: TGTGCCAGCAGCTTAATGGCGCAGGGGGCGATCGGGGAGCTGTTTTTT.

The rearrangement links TRBV6-4 to TRBJ2-3; TRBD2 matches at 8 bases. V shed 3 bases and J 2 bases; nucleotides not matched to a gene: 7. Germline assignment: CDR1 MRHNA and CDR2 SNTAGT. The CDR3 is made up of 16 amino acids. The CDR3 sequence: CASSESYSGDTDTQYF. As DNA, the CDR3 is TGTGCCAGCAGTGAATCCTATAGCGGGGACACAGATACGCAGTATTTT.

V gene TRBV5-1 combines with J gene TRBJ2-1; D uncertain. This CDR3 has 13 amino acids. Looked up from germline, CDR1 is SGHRS and CDR2 is YFSETQ. V lost 0 bases and J lost 9, with 10 bases in between. Here the CDR3 DNA reads TGCGCCAGCAGCTTGGCCCCGCGAGGTGAGCAGTTCTTC. Protein sequence: CASSLAPRGEQFF.

The DNA for the CDR3 is TGTGCCACCAGCAGAGATGGTTTCGGGGGGGACACTGAAGCTTTCTTT. Protein product: CATSRDGFGGDTEAFF. J is TRBJ1-1 and V is TRBV15; D might be TRBD1 (5 bases). Germline assignment: CDR1 LNHNV and CDR2 YYDKDF (reference sequence). V lost 0 bases and J lost 3, with 14 bases in between. The CDR3 spans 16 residues.

The chain couples TRBV4-1 to TRBJ2-1, with TRBD2 matching 8 bases. Germline V gene lookup returns CDR1 MGHRA and CDR2 YSYEKL. With 4 bases clipped from V and 2 bases from J, the junction kept 7 bases outside the gene matches. This CDR3 contains 16 residues. The CDR3 loop reads CASSPLPGGTYNEQFF. CDR3 coding DNA: TGCGCCAGCAGCCCTCTTCCGGGGGGGACCTACAATGAGCAGTTCTTC.

The chain carries TRBV7-9 and TRBJ2-3; 7 bases match TRBD2. The CDR3 is made up of 16 amino acids. The junction had 9 bases not matched to a gene; V was cut back by 4 bases and J by 2 bases. The germline gives CDR1 SEHNR, CDR2 FQNEAQ (reference sequence). CDR3 sequence (DNA): TGTGCCAGCAGCTCCCCGACGGGACTATTCACAGATACGCAGTATTTT. This sequence encodes CASSSPTGLFTDTQYF.

This sequence joins TRBV30 and TRBJ2-7; the match to TRBD1 covers 9 bases. V trimming: 4 bases; J trimming: 5 bases; junction bases outside the gene matches: 6. CDR1 is GTSNPN, CDR2 SVGIG, per germline (reference sequence). The CDR3 covers 13 residues. The CDR3 coding sequence is TGTGCCTGGAAGGGACAGGGTATCAACGAGCAGTACTTC. Translating gives CAWKGQGINEQYF.

This clone is a singleton in its sample. V is TRBV9 and J is TRBJ1-1, with 10 nucleotides matching TRBD1. The CDR3 has 14 amino acids. Germline CDR1 is SGDLS and CDR2 is YYNGEE. V shed 0 bases, J shed 10 bases, and the junction held 6 bases outside the gene matches. The CDR3 here is CASSVVQDRGRAFF. The DNA of the CDR3 is TGTGCCAGCAGCGTAGTTCAGGACAGGGGGAGAGCTTTCTTT.

V and J are TRBV27 and TRBJ1-1; possible D gene TRBD1, 5 bases. V gave up 6 bases and J gave up 4 bases, with 15 bases separating them. This CDR3 is built from 14 residues. Germline V gene lookup returns CDR1 MNHEY and CDR2 SMNVEV (reference sequence). DNA of the CDR3: TGTGCCAGCAGGAGCAGGGCGCTTATCACTGAAGCTTTCTTT. It encodes CASRSRALITEAFF.

The chain recombines TRBV6-1 with TRBJ2-1; 9 nucleotides agree with TRBD2. After removal of 8 bases from V and 5 bases from J, the junction contained 4 bases not matched to a gene. Looked up from germline, CDR1 is MNHNS and CDR2 is SASEGT. This CDR3 region has 13 residues. The CDR3 sequence is CASLGLANNEQFF. The CDR3 DNA reads as TGTGCCAGCTTGGGACTAGCTAACAATGAGCAGTTCTTC.

The chain carries TRBV9 and TRBJ1-5, with unresolved D. There are 13 residues in the CDR3. CDR1 and CDR2 (germline): SGDLS, YYNGEE. V was cut by 0 bases and J by 5 bases, with 6 bases left in between. The DNA of the CDR3 is TGTGCCAGCAGCGTAGGCACTTATCAGCCCCAGCATTTT. Protein sequence: CASSVGTYQPQHF.

This clone was picked up one time. The chain uses TRBV7-9 and TRBJ1-2; 12 nucleotides align to TRBD1. This CDR3 region has 17 residues. Looked up from germline, CDR1 is SEHNR and CDR2 is FQNEAQ (reference sequence). Unmatched junction bases numbered 15, after V lost 5 bases and J lost 8 bases. The CDR3 here is CASSPTGTGGEGAGYTF. CDR3 DNA sequence: TGTGCCAGCAGCCCTACCGGGACAGGGGGCGAAGGTGCAGGCTACACCTTC.

The chain links TRBV7-6 to TRBJ2-3; D perhaps matches TRBD1 (6 bases). The germline CDR1 and CDR2 sequences are SGHVS and FNYEAQ. The CDR3 extends over 17 amino acids. V was trimmed by 4 bases and J by 2 bases, leaving 19 bases between them. For the CDR3, the DNA is TGTGCCAGCAGCTCCCGGACCCCTGACAGGATCACAGATACGCAGTATTTT. The encoded protein is CASSSRTPDRITDTQYF.

The chain employs TRBV2 and TRBJ2-3; perhaps TRBD1 as D (6 bases). This CDR3 has 15 residues. Germline V gene lookup returns CDR1 SNHLY and CDR2 FYNNEI. Trimming took off 6 bases at V and 0 bases at J, with 13 bases between the two ends. The chain's CDR3 is CASSAPDRSTDTQYF. In DNA, the CDR3 is TGTGCCAGCAGCGCCCCTGACAGGAGCACAGATACGCAGTATTTT.